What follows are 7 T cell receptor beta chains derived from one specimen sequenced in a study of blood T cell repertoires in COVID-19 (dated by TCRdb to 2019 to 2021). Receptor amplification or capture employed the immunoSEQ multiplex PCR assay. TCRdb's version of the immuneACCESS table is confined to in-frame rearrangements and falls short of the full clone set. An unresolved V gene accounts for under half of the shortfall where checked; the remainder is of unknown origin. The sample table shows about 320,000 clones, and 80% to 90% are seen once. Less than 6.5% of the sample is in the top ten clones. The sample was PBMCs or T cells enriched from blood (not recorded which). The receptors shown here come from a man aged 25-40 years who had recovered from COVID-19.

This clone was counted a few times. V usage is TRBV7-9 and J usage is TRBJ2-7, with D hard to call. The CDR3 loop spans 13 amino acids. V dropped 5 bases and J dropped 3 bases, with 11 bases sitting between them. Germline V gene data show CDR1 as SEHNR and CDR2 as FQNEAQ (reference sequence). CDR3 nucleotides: TGTGCCAGCAGCCCCCCAGCGTTCTACGAGCAGTACTTC. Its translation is CASSPPAFYEQYF.

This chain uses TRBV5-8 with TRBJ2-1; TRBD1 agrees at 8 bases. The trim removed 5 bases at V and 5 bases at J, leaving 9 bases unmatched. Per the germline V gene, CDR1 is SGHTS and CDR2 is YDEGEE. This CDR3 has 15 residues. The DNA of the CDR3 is TGTGCCAGCAGTCACAGGGGGTTTGGACACAATGAGCAGTTCTTC. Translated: CASSHRGFGHNEQFF.

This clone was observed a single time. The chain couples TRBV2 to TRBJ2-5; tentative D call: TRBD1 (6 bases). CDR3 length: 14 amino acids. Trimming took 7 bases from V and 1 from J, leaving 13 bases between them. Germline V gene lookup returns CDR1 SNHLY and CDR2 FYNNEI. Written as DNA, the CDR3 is TGTGCCAGCATCCTGGACAGTGGCCAAGAGACCCAGTACTTC. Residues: CASILDSGQETQYF. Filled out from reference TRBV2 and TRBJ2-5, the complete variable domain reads EPEVTQTPSHQVTQMGQEVILRCVPISNHLYFYWYRQILGQKVEFLVSFYNNEISEKSEIFDDQFSVERPDGSNFTLKIRSTKLEDSAMYFCASILDSGQETQYFGPGTRLLVL.

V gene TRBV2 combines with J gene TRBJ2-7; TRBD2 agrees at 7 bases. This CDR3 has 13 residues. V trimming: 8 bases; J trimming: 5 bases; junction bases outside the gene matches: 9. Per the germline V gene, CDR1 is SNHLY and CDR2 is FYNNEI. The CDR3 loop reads CASFDRAGDEQYF. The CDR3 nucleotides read TGTGCCAGCTTTGATCGGGCGGGGGACGAGCAGTACTTC.

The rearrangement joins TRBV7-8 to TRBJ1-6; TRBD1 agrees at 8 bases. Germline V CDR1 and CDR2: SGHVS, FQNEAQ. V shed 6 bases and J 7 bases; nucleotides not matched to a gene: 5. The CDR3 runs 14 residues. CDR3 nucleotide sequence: TGTGCCAGCAGTCGTGACAGGGGAAATTCACCCCTCCACTTT. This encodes CASSRDRGNSPLHF.

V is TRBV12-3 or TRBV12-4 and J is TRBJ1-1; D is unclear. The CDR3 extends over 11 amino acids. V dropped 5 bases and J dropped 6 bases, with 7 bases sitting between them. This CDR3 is CASSPNSEAFF. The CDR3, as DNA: TGTGCCAGCAGTCCCAACTCTGAAGCTTTCTTT.

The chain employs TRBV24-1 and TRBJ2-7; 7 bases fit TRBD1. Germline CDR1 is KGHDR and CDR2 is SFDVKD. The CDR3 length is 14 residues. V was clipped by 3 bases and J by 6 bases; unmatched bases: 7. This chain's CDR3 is CATSDIRQGPEQYF. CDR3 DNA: TGTGCCACCAGTGATATCCGACAGGGCCCCGAGCAGTACTTC.